This paragraph covers one TCR beta chain sequence. Germline V gene sequence: CDR1 SGHAT, CDR2 FQNNGV. The ends lost 3 bases at V and 7 bases at J; junction bases unmatched: 6. This CDR3 is 14 amino acids long. Assay used: immunoSEQ multiplex PCR; TCRdb lists only in-frame clones, some missing. The data show hundreds of thousands of clones, roughly nine tenths seen once. The data were taken from a study of blood T cell repertoires in COVID-19. The wider study: Researchers got acute and convalescent COVID-19 samples from the United States, Italy and Spain.

Sequenced sample: PBMCs or T cells enriched from blood (not recorded which). This chain joins TRBV11-2 and TRBJ1-2; 9 bases are shared with TRBD1. The TCR originated in a man aged 55-75 years who had recovered from COVID-19. The CDR3 loop is CASSLGQGFFGYTF. In nucleotides, the CDR3 is TGTGCCAGCAGCTTGGGACAGGGATTTTTTGGCTACACCTTC.